The sequence of this TCR beta chain was determined in a study of brain T cells in children with intractable seizures. In the case of this clone: The antigen remains undetermined.

The sequenced cases were selected for having the highest brain T cell transcript signatures. Pre-surgery treatment included at least one anti-epileptic drug. Study-wide results and caveats: Pre-surgery blood may have been undersampled, hiding some clones.

The CDR3 runs to 12 residues. Germline V gene data show CDR1 as SGHAT and CDR2 as FQNNGV. V was shortened by 4 bases and J by 1 base, with 3 bases between the two germline ends. TCRdb keeps only in-frame clones here, not all; method: immunoSEQ multiplex PCR. The sample includes about 64,000 clones, approximately 95% of them seen just once. This clonotype was obtained from a boy younger than two with focal cortical dysplasia and intractable seizures. The material was peripheral blood, obtained at surgery. The chain uses TRBV11-2 and TRBJ2-3; D unresolved. The CDR3 protein is CASSSRTDTQYF. The CDR3 DNA reads as TGTGCCAGCAGCTCCCGCACAGATACGCAGTATTTT.